A selection of T cell receptor beta chains follows, all from one sample in a study of early stage breast cancer tumors. Assay used: immunoSEQ multiplex PCR; TCRdb lists only in-frame clones, some missing. The table records under 45,000 clones, 70% to 85% of them present only once. The specimen sequenced was blood. The origin of the receptors is a person between 60 and 69 years old with breast cancer. Each CDR3 is given with its conserved first and last residue. D genes are given only for firm matches. Not every row has a clone size; where given, it reads once, few, many or a size class.

cdr3_nt: TGCGCCAGCAGAGGAGGCTCCTATAATTCACCCCTCCACTTT
cdr3_aa: CASRGGSYNSPLHF
d_call: NA
v_call: TRBV5-1
clone_size: NA
cdr3_length: 14
j_call: TRBJ1-6

cdr3_nt: TGTGCCACCAGCAGAGATCAAGCTAACTATGGCTACACCTTC
cdr3_aa: CATSRDQANYGYTF
d_call: NA
v_call: TRBV15
clone_size: NA
cdr3_length: 14
j_call: TRBJ1-2

cdr3_nt: TGCGCCAGCAGTGAAAGGAGGGGGTCGGTCCCCACTGAAGCTTTCTTT
cdr3_aa: CASSERRGSVPTEAFF
d_call: NA
v_call: TRBV10-2
clone_size: NA
cdr3_length: 16
j_call: TRBJ1-1

cdr3_nt: TGTGCCACCAGGGCGACAGGGCTGTTTACAGATACGCAGTATTTT
cdr3_aa: CATRATGLFTDTQYF
d_call: TRBD1
v_call: TRBV15
clone_size: NA
cdr3_length: 15
j_call: TRBJ2-3

cdr3_nt: TGTGCCAGTAGTATAGGCACAGGGTGGTTGGGACTTAGTCAGCCCCAGCATTTT
cdr3_aa: CASSIGTGWLGLSQPQHF
d_call: NA
v_call: TRBV19
clone_size: NA
cdr3_length: 18
j_call: TRBJ1-5

cdr3_nt: TGCGCCAGCAGCTTGGTAGGGGGCGCGAACACTGAAGCTTTCTTT
cdr3_aa: CASSLVGGANTEAFF
d_call: TRBD1
v_call: TRBV5-1
clone_size: NA
cdr3_length: 15
j_call: TRBJ1-1

cdr3_nt: TGTGCCAGCAGTGAAGCGAGTGCGGGGGGGCCATCAGATACGCAGTATTTT
cdr3_aa: CASSEASAGGPSDTQYF
d_call: TRBD2
v_call: TRBV6-1
clone_size: NA
cdr3_length: 17
j_call: TRBJ2-3

cdr3_nt: TGTGCCAGCAGTTACTCTCGGACATCGGAGACCCAGTACTTC
cdr3_aa: CASSYSRTSETQYF
d_call: NA
v_call: TRBV6-6
clone_size: NA
cdr3_length: 14
j_call: TRBJ2-5

cdr3_nt: TGTGCCAGCAGCCGATGGACAGGGGGGTATAGCAATCAGCCCCAGCATTTT
cdr3_aa: CASSRWTGGYSNQPQHF
d_call: TRBD1
v_call: TRBV7-9
clone_size: NA
cdr3_length: 17
j_call: TRBJ1-5

cdr3_nt: TGTGCCAGCAGTCTCAGGGATAGCTCACCCCTCCACTTT
cdr3_aa: CASSLRDSSPLHF
d_call: NA
v_call: TRBV6-6
clone_size: NA
cdr3_length: 13
j_call: TRBJ1-6

cdr3_nt: TGCGCCAGCAGCTTGGTCAATCAGGGAACTGGAAACACCATATATTTT
cdr3_aa: CASSLVNQGTGNTIYF
d_call: NA
v_call: TRBV5-1
clone_size: NA
cdr3_length: 16
j_call: TRBJ1-3

cdr3_nt: TGTGCCAGCAGTGACGACAGGGGCGCGGGCACCGGGGAGCTGTTTTTT
cdr3_aa: CASSDDRGAGTGELFF
d_call: TRBD1
v_call: TRBV6-1
clone_size: NA
cdr3_length: 16
j_call: TRBJ2-2

cdr3_nt: TGTGCCAGCAGTTACAGGGGGACGGGCGAGCAGTACTTC
cdr3_aa: CASSYRGTGEQYF
d_call: NA
v_call: TRBV6-6
clone_size: NA
cdr3_length: 13
j_call: TRBJ2-7

cdr3_nt: TGTGCCAGCTCGCAGACGACAGGGGGCACTGAAGCTTTCTTT
cdr3_aa: CASSQTTGGTEAFF
d_call: TRBD1
v_call: TRBV18
clone_size: NA
cdr3_length: 14
j_call: TRBJ1-1

cdr3_nt: TGTGCCACCAGCAGAGGGACTAGCCTTTACGAGCAGTACTTC
cdr3_aa: CATSRGTSLYEQYF
d_call: TRBD2
v_call: TRBV15
clone_size: NA
cdr3_length: 14
j_call: TRBJ2-7

cdr3_nt: TGTGCCAGCAGTGTCAGACAGGTGGCGGGGACTAATACAGATACGCAGTATTTT
cdr3_aa: CASSVRQVAGTNTDTQYF
d_call: NA
v_call: TRBV6-1
clone_size: few
cdr3_length: 18
j_call: TRBJ2-3

cdr3_nt: TGTGCCAGTCAGTGGAATAGCAATCAGCCCCAGCATTTT
cdr3_aa: CASQWNSNQPQHF
d_call: NA
v_call: TRBV6-1
clone_size: NA
cdr3_length: 13
j_call: TRBJ1-5

cdr3_nt: TGTGCCAGCAGCTTAACCGGGACAGGGGGCTTTGAAAAACTGTTTTTT
cdr3_aa: CASSLTGTGGFEKLFF
d_call: TRBD1
v_call: TRBV5-4
clone_size: NA
cdr3_length: 16
j_call: TRBJ1-4

cdr3_nt: TGTGCCAGCAGGGCCGGACAGGGTCGGGGGGAGACCCAGTACTTC
cdr3_aa: CASRAGQGRGETQYF
d_call: TRBD1
v_call: TRBV2
clone_size: NA
cdr3_length: 15
j_call: TRBJ2-5

cdr3_nt: TGTGCCAGCAGCGGGAGAGGGAAGTACGAGCAGTACTTC
cdr3_aa: CASSGRGKYEQYF
d_call: NA
v_call: TRBV2
clone_size: few
cdr3_length: 13
j_call: TRBJ2-7

cdr3_nt: TGTGCCAGCAGCTTAGATCCAGGGTCGGCTGGAAACACCATATATTTT
cdr3_aa: CASSLDPGSAGNTIYF
d_call: NA
v_call: TRBV7-6
clone_size: NA
cdr3_length: 16
j_call: TRBJ1-3

cdr3_nt: TGTGCCAGCAGCGTTTCGGGAGGGCGCAATGAGCAGTTCTTC
cdr3_aa: CASSVSGGRNEQFF
d_call: TRBD2
v_call: TRBV9
clone_size: NA
cdr3_length: 14
j_call: TRBJ2-1

cdr3_nt: TGTGCCAGCAGAACGCAGGGAGGCAATCAGCCCCAGCATTTT
cdr3_aa: CASRTQGGNQPQHF
d_call: NA
v_call: TRBV6-6
clone_size: few
cdr3_length: 14
j_call: TRBJ1-5

cdr3_nt: TGTGCCAGCCGCAACTCAGGGTGGGGCGGCAATGAGCAGTTCTTC
cdr3_aa: CASRNSGWGGNEQFF
d_call: NA
v_call: TRBV7-9
clone_size: NA
cdr3_length: 15
j_call: TRBJ2-1

cdr3_nt: TGTGCCAGCAGCTCCGGGACAGAAAGTTATGGCTACACCTTC
cdr3_aa: CASSSGTESYGYTF
d_call: TRBD1
v_call: TRBV7-9
clone_size: few
cdr3_length: 14
j_call: TRBJ1-2

cdr3_nt: TGTGCCAGCAGTTCCGGACAGGGCTTTTATCAGCCCCAGCATTTT
cdr3_aa: CASSSGQGFYQPQHF
d_call: TRBD1
v_call: TRBV25-1
clone_size: NA
cdr3_length: 15
j_call: TRBJ1-5

cdr3_nt: TGCAGCGTTGACCGAGGATCCAGCACTGAAGCTTTCTTT
cdr3_aa: CSVDRGSSTEAFF
d_call: NA
v_call: TRBV29-1
clone_size: NA
cdr3_length: 13
j_call: TRBJ1-1

cdr3_nt: TGTGCCAGCAGCTTAGAACAGGGGATCTCTGGAAACACCATATATTTT
cdr3_aa: CASSLEQGISGNTIYF
d_call: TRBD1
v_call: TRBV5-4
clone_size: NA
cdr3_length: 16
j_call: TRBJ1-3

cdr3_nt: TGTGCCAGCAGTTTATCGGCATTCTACAATGAGCAGTTCTTC
cdr3_aa: CASSLSAFYNEQFF
d_call: NA
v_call: TRBV27
clone_size: few
cdr3_length: 14
j_call: TRBJ2-1

cdr3_nt: TGTGCCAGCAGTGACTTTCCCTATTCCTATGGCTACACCTTC
cdr3_aa: CASSDFPYSYGYTF
d_call: NA
v_call: TRBV6-4
clone_size: NA
cdr3_length: 14
j_call: TRBJ1-2

cdr3_nt: TGTGCCAGCAGCTTGGGGGACAGGATCTCTGGAAACACCATATATTTT
cdr3_aa: CASSLGDRISGNTIYF
d_call: TRBD1
v_call: TRBV5-4
clone_size: NA
cdr3_length: 16
j_call: TRBJ1-3

cdr3_nt: TGTGCCTCGCATTGGAGGGTGAACACCGGGGAGCTGTTTTTT
cdr3_aa: CASHWRVNTGELFF
d_call: NA
v_call: TRBV6-1
clone_size: once
cdr3_length: 14
j_call: TRBJ2-2

cdr3_nt: TGCGCCAGCAGTATACCAGGTCTAGATACGCAGTATTTT
cdr3_aa: CASSIPGLDTQYF
d_call: NA
v_call: TRBV4-1
clone_size: NA
cdr3_length: 13
j_call: TRBJ2-3

cdr3_nt: TGTGCCAGCAGACACCCCTCCGGGACTAGCAGCGACGAGCAGTACTTC
cdr3_aa: CASRHPSGTSSDEQYF
d_call: TRBD2
v_call: TRBV11-2
clone_size: NA
cdr3_length: 16
j_call: TRBJ2-7

cdr3_nt: TGCGCCAGCAAAGGACTAGCGGGAGGGCCGTCGCCAATTAATGAGCAGTTCTTC
cdr3_aa: CASKGLAGGPSPINEQFF
d_call: TRBD2
v_call: TRBV10-2
clone_size: NA
cdr3_length: 18
j_call: TRBJ2-1

cdr3_nt: TGCGCCAGCAGCCACGGACAGGGGGAGGGTAGCTCCTACGAGCAGTACTTC
cdr3_aa: CASSHGQGEGSSYEQYF
d_call: TRBD1
v_call: TRBV5-1
clone_size: NA
cdr3_length: 17
j_call: TRBJ2-7

cdr3_nt: TGTGCCACCAGAATTCAAATAGCGGGAGGGAACAATGAGCAGTTCTTC
cdr3_aa: CATRIQIAGGNNEQFF
d_call: TRBD2
v_call: TRBV15
clone_size: NA
cdr3_length: 16
j_call: TRBJ2-1

cdr3_nt: TGTGCCACCAGCAGTGTGGGGAATTCACCCCTCCACTTT
cdr3_aa: CATSSVGNSPLHF
d_call: NA
v_call: TRBV15
clone_size: NA
cdr3_length: 13
j_call: TRBJ1-6

cdr3_nt: TGTGCCAGCAGCCGAGGCGGCCCGGGTACGCAGTATTTT
cdr3_aa: CASSRGGPGTQYF
d_call: NA
v_call: TRBV6-5
clone_size: NA
cdr3_length: 13
j_call: TRBJ2-3

cdr3_nt: TGTGCCAGCAGCTTATCCCCGACAGGGGGGACGACCGGGGAGCTGTTTTTT
cdr3_aa: CASSLSPTGGTTGELFF
d_call: TRBD1
v_call: TRBV7-6
clone_size: NA
cdr3_length: 17
j_call: TRBJ2-2

cdr3_nt: TGTGCCAGCAGCTCATTGGGAGGGGGCTATCAGCCCCAGCATTTT
cdr3_aa: CASSSLGGGYQPQHF
d_call: TRBD1
v_call: TRBV6-5
clone_size: NA
cdr3_length: 15
j_call: TRBJ1-5

cdr3_nt: TGTGCCAGTAGTATTGGCCGGGGGGGGGACTACGAGCAGTACTTC
cdr3_aa: CASSIGRGGDYEQYF
d_call: TRBD2
v_call: TRBV19
clone_size: NA
cdr3_length: 15
j_call: TRBJ2-7

cdr3_nt: TGTGCCACCAGCAGAACTCCTGCCAACTATGGCTACACCTTC
cdr3_aa: CATSRTPANYGYTF
d_call: NA
v_call: TRBV15
clone_size: few
cdr3_length: 14
j_call: TRBJ1-2

cdr3_nt: TGTGCCTCCAGGGACAGCTCTGGAAACACCATATATTTT
cdr3_aa: CASRDSSGNTIYF
d_call: TRBD1
v_call: TRBV7-9
clone_size: NA
cdr3_length: 13
j_call: TRBJ1-3

cdr3_nt: TGTGCCAGCAGCTTAGGGGACAGGGGGATAGCTAACACTGAAGCTTTCTTT
cdr3_aa: CASSLGDRGIANTEAFF
d_call: TRBD1
v_call: TRBV7-9
clone_size: NA
cdr3_length: 17
j_call: TRBJ1-1

cdr3_nt: TGCGCCAGCAGCTTATACGGGAGCGGCGAGACCCAGTACTTC
cdr3_aa: CASSLYGSGETQYF
d_call: NA
v_call: TRBV5-1
clone_size: NA
cdr3_length: 14
j_call: TRBJ2-5

cdr3_nt: TGTGCCAGCAGGGGGGACAATCAGCCCCAGCATTTT
cdr3_aa: CASRGDNQPQHF
d_call: NA
v_call: TRBV2
clone_size: few
cdr3_length: 12
j_call: TRBJ1-5

cdr3_nt: TGCGCCAGCAGCTTCAGAGCGGGCGCAGGAAACATTCAGTACTTC
cdr3_aa: CASSFRAGAGNIQYF
d_call: NA
v_call: TRBV5-1
clone_size: NA
cdr3_length: 15
j_call: TRBJ2-4

cdr3_nt: TGTGCCAGCAGCTTAGACCCCACAGGGATAGGTGGAAACACCATATATTTT
cdr3_aa: CASSLDPTGIGGNTIYF
d_call: NA
v_call: TRBV7-2
clone_size: NA
cdr3_length: 17
j_call: TRBJ1-3

cdr3_nt: TGTGCCAGCAGCCCAGCCGGGAGTGTGACTGAAGCTTTCTTT
cdr3_aa: CASSPAGSVTEAFF
d_call: NA
v_call: TRBV9
clone_size: few
cdr3_length: 14
j_call: TRBJ1-1

cdr3_nt: TGTGCCAGCTACGATTTAAGCGGTCGAAGCGGCTACACCTTC
cdr3_aa: CASYDLSGRSGYTF
d_call: NA
v_call: TRBV25-1
clone_size: NA
cdr3_length: 14
j_call: TRBJ1-2

cdr3_nt: TGTGCCAGCAGCTTCTCGCCAGGGGAAGCTTTCTTT
cdr3_aa: CASSFSPGEAFF
d_call: NA
v_call: TRBV11-2
clone_size: NA
cdr3_length: 12
j_call: TRBJ1-1